The 5 T cell receptor beta chains below all came from one sample that was sequenced in a study of radiation and T cells in renal cell carcinoma. This table comes from immunoSEQ multiplex PCR, and its TCRdb copy is limited to in-frame clones, with some not included. Among some 97,000 clones, 70% to 85% were seen once, and the ten largest hold 6.5% to 8%. Specified time point: blood 4 weeks post-SBRT, at nephrectomy. Treatment defined: 15 Gy SBRT to primary tumor, nephrectomy 4 weeks later. Sequencing used blood, obtained from a patient whose treatment included radiotherapy and nephrectomy. Receptors originate from a man in his fifties or sixties with renal cell carcinoma.

The chain carries TRBV29-1 and TRBJ1-1; 7 nucleotides match TRBD1. CDR1 is SQVTM, CDR2 ANQGSEA, per germline. The CDR3 covers 13 residues. V shed 7 bases and J 1 base; nucleotides not matched to a gene: 6. CDR3: CSAETGRNTEAFF. CDR3 bases: TGCAGCGCAGAGACAGGGCGGAACACTGAAGCTTTCTTT.

The J gene is TRBJ2-1, the V gene TRBV7-9, with a tentative D call TRBD2 (5 bases). CDR3 length: 15 amino acids. CDR1 is SEHNR, CDR2 FQNEAQ, per germline (reference sequence). The V and J ends lost 3 bases and 2 bases respectively, with 11 bases between them. The CDR3 region is CASSFPGNPYNEQFF. The CDR3 DNA reads as TGTGCCAGCAGCTTTCCGGGAAACCCCTACAATGAGCAGTTCTTC. The full variable domain, completed using reference TRBV7-9 and TRBJ2-1, is DTGVSQNPRHKITKRGQNVTFRCDPISEHNRLYWYRQTLGQGPEFLTYFQNEAQLEKSRLLSDRFSAERPKGSFSTLEIQRTEQGDSAMYLCASSFPGNPYNEQFFGPGTRLTVL.

The CDR3 DNA follows: TGCGCCAGCAGCCAAGATTTCCTAGCGGGAGCTTTGAGCACCGGGGAGCTGTTTTTT. Translating gives CASSQDFLAGALSTGELFF. This chain joins TRBV4-3 and TRBJ2-2, with 10 bases identical to TRBD2. After removal of 0 bases from V and 4 bases from J, the junction contained 11 bases not matched to a gene. The CDR3 runs 19 residues. The germline CDR1 and CDR2 sequences are LGHNA and YSLEER.

The chain carries TRBV6-1 and TRBJ2-3, with D hard to call. Germline V lookup: CDR1 MNHNS, CDR2 SASEGT. The V end lost 3 bases, the J end lost 2 bases, and 9 bases lay between the germline ends. This CDR3 has 14 amino acids. CDR3 DNA sequence: TGTGCCAGCAGTGAGAGTGGAGCCACAGATACGCAGTATTTT. The encoded protein is CASSESGATDTQYF.

This chain links TRBV12-5 with TRBJ2-1; 15 bases are shared with TRBD2. The junction had 8 bases not matched to a gene; V was cut back by 4 bases and J by 10 bases. The germline gives CDR1 LGHNT, CDR2 FRNRAP. The CDR3 spans 16 residues. For the CDR3, the DNA is TGTGCTAGTGGTTCGTTTGGACTAGCGGGAGGGTCGGAGCAGTTCTTC. It yields the protein CASGSFGLAGGSEQFF.